One T cell receptor beta chain is described in this entry. These data belong to a study of radiation and T cells in renal cell carcinoma. The repertoire was sequenced with immunoSEQ multiplex PCR; TCRdb's copy has only in-frame clones and lacks some. The data show about 150,000 clones, with roughly 90% seen just once and less than 20% held by the top ten. Time point reported: blood 4 weeks post-SBRT, at nephrectomy. Treatment meaning: 15 Gy SBRT to primary tumor, nephrectomy 4 weeks later. Germline assignment: CDR1 SNHLY and CDR2 FYNNEI. V lost 6 bases and J lost 5; bases outside the gene matches: 11. The CDR3 has 16 amino acids.

The sequences come from blood, collected from a patient whose treatment included radiotherapy and nephrectomy. This chain connects TRBV2 to TRBJ2-1, with 9 bases matching TRBD2. This receptor was taken from a woman aged 45-59 years with renal cell carcinoma. CDR3 nucleotides: TGTGCCAGCAGACCACCGGGACTAGCAGGAAACAATGAGCAGTTCTTC. Translated, it gives CASRPPGLAGNNEQFF.